This T cell receptor (beta chain) came from a study of identical twins. Study-wide results and caveats: Partly confounded zero-insertion analyses could result from invariant MAIT and iNKT cells.

This CDR3 comprises 13 residues. CDR1 and CDR2 (germline): DFQATT, SNEGSKA (reference sequence). V was pared by 6 bases and J by 0 bases, with 9 bases between. Template switching (which added a universal primer site) was used, and cDNA carried unique molecular identifiers. TCRdb ran MiXCR on the 5' RACE reads and lists one entry per CDR3 protein. The data hold 1,800,000 or so distinct CDR3 sequences, with less than 35% observed a single time. Note on this clonotype: Its antigen is unidentified.

The gene calls are TRBV20-1 and TRBJ2-4; D is unresolved. Sequencing was performed on cord blood. This receptor was obtained from a newborn girl in good health. The CDR3: CSAPPKAKNIQYF. The CDR3 nucleotides read TGCAGTGCCCCTCCCAAAGCCAAAAACATTCAGTACTTC.